The 9 T cell receptor beta chains given below trace back to one sample, sequenced in a study of blood T cell repertoires in COVID-19. Here immunoSEQ multiplex PCR was the method, and the copy in TCRdb shows in-frame clones only, minus some. The profile shows about 96,000 clones, 70% to 85% of them singletons. Material for sequencing was peripheral blood. All receptors derive from a woman aged 60-75 years with acute or convalescent COVID-19.

This clone is a singleton in its sample. V and J are TRBV5-1 and TRBJ2-2, with a tentative D call TRBD1 (5 bases). V was cut by 4 bases and J by 2 bases, with 9 bases left in between. This CDR3 spans 14 amino acids. Germline-derived CDR1 and CDR2 are SGHRS and YFSETQ. CDR3 nucleotides: TGCGCCAGCAGCCCTCAGGGTAACACCGGGGAGCTGTTTTTT. Translating it yields CASSPQGNTGELFF. The full variable domain, completed using reference TRBV5-1 and TRBJ2-2, is KAGVTQTPRYLIKTRGQQVTLSCSPISGHRSVSWYQQTPGQGLQFLFEYFSETQRNKGNFPGRFSGRQFSNSRSEMNVSTLELGDSALYLCASSPQGNTGELFFGEGSRLTVL.

This clone appeared a single time. The rearrangement uses TRBV7-9 and TRBJ1-5; D might be TRBD1 (5 bases). Germline-derived CDR1 and CDR2 are SEHNR and FQNEAQ (reference sequence). This CDR3 is 17 amino acids long. V lost 5 bases and J lost 0, with 17 bases in between. As DNA, the CDR3 is TGTGCCAGCAGCCGCGGGGGTGGATGGAATAGCAATCAGCCCCAGCATTTT. Its protein is CASSRGGGWNSNQPQHF.

The V call is TRBV2, the J call TRBJ1-5; D possibly corresponds to TRBD1 (5 bases). From germline, CDR1 is SNHLY and CDR2 FYNNEI. CDR3 length: 15 residues. The V end lost 5 bases, the J end lost 2 bases, and 13 bases lay between the germline ends. CDR3: CASSSVAGGNQPQHF. CDR3 DNA sequence: TGTGCCAGCAGTTCCGTCGCGGGGGGCAATCAGCCCCAGCATTTT.

The chain is built from TRBV7-2 and TRBJ1-6; D uncertain. Germline V gene data show CDR1 as SGHTA and CDR2 as FQGNSA. The CDR3 has 17 residues. The V end lost 0 bases, the J end lost 0 bases, and 9 bases lay between the germline ends. CDR3 coding DNA: TGTGCCAGCAGCTTAGCGTCCCCTTACTCCTATAATTCACCCCTCCACTTT. It encodes CASSLASPYSYNSPLHF.

This chain uses TRBV7-3 with TRBJ2-1; 8 nucleotides agree with TRBD1. Germline CDR1 reads SGHTA; CDR2 reads FQGTGA. The length of the CDR3 is 15 residues. The V gene end was trimmed by 2 bases and the J gene end by 7 bases; junction bases not matched to a gene: 7. The CDR3 DNA sequence: TGTGCCAGCAGCTTAGGCAGGGGGCTAAGTAATGAGCAGTTCTTC. Translation: CASSLGRGLSNEQFF. Looking up the rest from reference TRBV7-3 and TRBJ2-1 gives the full variable domain: GAGVSQTPSNKVTEKGKYVELRCDPISGHTALYWYRQSLGQGPEFLIYFQGTGAADDSGLPNDRFFAVRPEGSVSTLKIQRTERGDSAVYLCASSLGRGLSNEQFFGPGTRLTVL.

This clone has a single count. J is TRBJ2-7 and V is TRBV11-1, with 9 bases that match TRBD1. There are 14 residues in the CDR3. The V segment lost 2 bases and the J segment 9 bases; nucleotides outside the gene matches: 8. Germline CDR1 and CDR2: SGHAT and FQDESV (reference sequence). This CDR3 is CASSLPGQGVLQYF. The CDR3 nucleotides are TGTGCCAGCAGCTTACCGGGACAGGGTGTGTTGCAGTACTTC.

The chain employs TRBV21-1 and TRBJ2-1; TRBD1, the table's D call, lacks a check against the DNA. TRBV21-1 corresponds to a pseudogene. There are 15 residues in the CDR3. CDR3 in DNA: TGTGCCAGCAGTGGGACAGGGAGGACCTACAATGAGCAGTTCTTC. Its translation is CASSGTGRTYNEQFF.

The rearrangement joins TRBV3-1 (or the pseudogene TRBV3-2) to TRBJ1-3, with 7 bases matching TRBD1. This CDR3 has 17 amino acids. Germline CDR1 reads LGHDT; CDR2 reads YNNKEL (reference sequence). The J segment lost 0 bases and the V segment lost 4 bases, leaving 9 bases of the junction unmatched. In DNA, the CDR3 is TGTGCCAGCAGCCCACATCAGGGGGACGTCTCTGGAAACACCATATATTTT. Translation: CASSPHQGDVSGNTIYF.

This clone was seen once. The V call is TRBV28, the J call TRBJ1-3; D is undetermined. In germline, CDR1 is MDHEN, CDR2 SYDVKM. Trimming removed 8 bases from V and 0 bases from J, with 5 bases in between. The CDR3 is 12 residues long. In DNA form, the CDR3 reads TGTGCCAGCCCAATCTCTGGAAACACCATATATTTT. It yields the protein CASPISGNTIYF.